This T cell receptor (beta chain) was recorded in a study of vaccination effects on CD4 cells after COVID-19. Study information: Wells of roughly 2 million PBMC each were grown with 8.5 to 10 IU/ml IL-2 and roughly 10 ug/ml peptides.

The CDR3 loop spans 15 amino acids. Germline V CDR1 and CDR2: SGHTS, YDEGEE. The V gene end was trimmed by 0 bases and the J gene end by 3 bases; junction bases not matched to a gene: 2. Sequencing used immunoSEQ multiplex PCR; TCRdb keeps in-frame clones, though not all of them. The sample holds 45,000 or so clones, approximately 74% seen once. Concerning this clone itself: Its specificity is not known.

Subsequent to ten to eleven days of culture, CD4+ T cells were isolated. IL-2 medium supplanted half the medium on days 3 and 7. The chain recombines TRBV5-8 with TRBJ2-5; 10 bases are a match to TRBD2. The source material was CD4+ T cells from PBMCs cultured without peptide, sampled before COVID-19 vaccination. The source is a human donor who had a prior SARS-CoV-2 infection. The chain's CDR3 is CASSLGLAGEETQYF. CDR3 nucleotides: TGTGCCAGCAGCTTGGGTCTAGCGGGAGAAGAGACCCAGTACTTC.